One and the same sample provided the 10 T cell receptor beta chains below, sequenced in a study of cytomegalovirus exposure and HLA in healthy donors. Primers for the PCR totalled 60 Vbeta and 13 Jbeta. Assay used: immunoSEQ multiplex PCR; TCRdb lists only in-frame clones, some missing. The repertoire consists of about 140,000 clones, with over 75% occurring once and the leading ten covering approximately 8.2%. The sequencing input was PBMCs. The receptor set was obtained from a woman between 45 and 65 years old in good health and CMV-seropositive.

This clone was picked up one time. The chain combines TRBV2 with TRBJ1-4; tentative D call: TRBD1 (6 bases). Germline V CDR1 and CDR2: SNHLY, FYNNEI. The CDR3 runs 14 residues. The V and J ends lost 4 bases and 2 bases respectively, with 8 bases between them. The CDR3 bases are TGTGCCAGCAGTGTTGGGGGCACTAATGAAAAACTGTTTTTT. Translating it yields CASSVGGTNEKLFF.

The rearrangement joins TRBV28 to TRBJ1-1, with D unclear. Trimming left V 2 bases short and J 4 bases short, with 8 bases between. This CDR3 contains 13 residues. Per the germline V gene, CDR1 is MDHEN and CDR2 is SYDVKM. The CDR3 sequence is CASSLRQVTEAFF. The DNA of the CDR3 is TGTGCCAGCAGTTTACGGCAGGTCACTGAAGCTTTCTTT.

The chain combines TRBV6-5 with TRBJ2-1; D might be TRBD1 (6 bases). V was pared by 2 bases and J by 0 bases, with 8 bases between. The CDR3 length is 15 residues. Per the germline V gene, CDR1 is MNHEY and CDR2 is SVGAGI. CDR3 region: CASSYGQSSYNEQFF. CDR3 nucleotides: TGTGCCAGCAGTTACGGACAGAGCTCCTACAATGAGCAGTTCTTC.

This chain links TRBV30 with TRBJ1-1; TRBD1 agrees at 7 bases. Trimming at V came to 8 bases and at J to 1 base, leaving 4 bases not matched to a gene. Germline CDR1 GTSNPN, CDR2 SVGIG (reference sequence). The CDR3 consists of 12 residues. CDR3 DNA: TGTGCCGGGGGACAGACGAACACTGAAGCTTTCTTT. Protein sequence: CAGGQTNTEAFF. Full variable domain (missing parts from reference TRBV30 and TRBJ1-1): SQTIHQWPATLVQPVGSPLSLECTVEGTSNPNLYWYRQAAGRGLQLLFYSVGIGQISSEVPQNLSASRPQDRQFILSSKKLLLSDSGFYLCAGGQTNTEAFFGQGTRLTVV.

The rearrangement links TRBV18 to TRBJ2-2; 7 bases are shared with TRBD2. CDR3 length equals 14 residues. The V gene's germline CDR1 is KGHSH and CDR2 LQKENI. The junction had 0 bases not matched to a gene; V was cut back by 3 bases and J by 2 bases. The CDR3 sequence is CASSPGLNTGELFF. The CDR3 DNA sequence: TGTGCCAGCTCACCGGGACTAAACACCGGGGAGCTGTTTTTT. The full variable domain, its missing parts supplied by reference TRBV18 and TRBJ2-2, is NAGVMQNPRHLVRRRGQEARLRCSPMKGHSHVYWYRQLPEEGLKFMVYLQKENIIDESGMPKERFSAEFPKEGPSILRIQQVVRGDSAAYFCASSPGLNTGELFFGEGSRLTVL.

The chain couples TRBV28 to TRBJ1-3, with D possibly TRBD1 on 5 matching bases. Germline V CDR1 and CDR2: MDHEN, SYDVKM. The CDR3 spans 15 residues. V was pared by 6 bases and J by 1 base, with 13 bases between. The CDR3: CASSLREVSGNTIYF. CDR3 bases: TGTGCCAGCAGCCTCAGGGAAGTGTCTGGAAACACCATATATTTT.

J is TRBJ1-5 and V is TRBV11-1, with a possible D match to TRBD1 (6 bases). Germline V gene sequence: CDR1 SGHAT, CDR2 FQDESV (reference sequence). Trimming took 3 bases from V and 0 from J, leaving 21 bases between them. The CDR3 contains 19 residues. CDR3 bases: TGTGCCAGCAGCTTGGTTGGTACAGGGATCCTATATAGCAATCAGCCCCAGCATTTT. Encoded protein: CASSLVGTGILYSNQPQHF.

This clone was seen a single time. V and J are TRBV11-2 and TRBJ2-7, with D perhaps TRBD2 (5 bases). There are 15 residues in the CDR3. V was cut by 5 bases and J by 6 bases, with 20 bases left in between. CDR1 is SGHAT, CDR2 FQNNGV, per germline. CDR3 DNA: TGTGCCAGCAGCCGAAATCCGACTCTAGCCGGCGAGCAGTACTTC. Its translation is CASSRNPTLAGEQYF.

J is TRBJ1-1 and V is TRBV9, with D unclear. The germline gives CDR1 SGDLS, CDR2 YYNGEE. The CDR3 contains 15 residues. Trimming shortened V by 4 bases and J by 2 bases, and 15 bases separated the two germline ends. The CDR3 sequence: CASSPRPGRNTEAFF. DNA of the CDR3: TGTGCCAGCAGCCCTCGGCCGGGAAGAAACACTGAAGCTTTCTTT. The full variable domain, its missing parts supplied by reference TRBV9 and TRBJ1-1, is DSGVTQTPKHLITATGQRVTLRCSPRSGDLSVYWYQQSLDQGLQFLIQYYNGEERAKGNILERFSAQQFPDLHSELNLSSLELGDSALYFCASSPRPGRNTEAFFGQGTRLTVV.

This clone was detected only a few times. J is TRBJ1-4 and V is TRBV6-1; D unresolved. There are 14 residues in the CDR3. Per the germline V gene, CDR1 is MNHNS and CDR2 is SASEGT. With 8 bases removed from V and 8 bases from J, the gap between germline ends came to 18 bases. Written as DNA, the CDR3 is TGTGCCAGCTCACGGGGATTTCGGTTAGAAAAACTGTTTTTT. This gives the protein CASSRGFRLEKLFF.